The 11 T cell receptor beta chains listed next were all sequenced from one sample in a study of cytomegalovirus exposure and HLA in healthy donors. Primers: 60 Vbeta forward and 13 Jbeta reverse. Measured with immunoSEQ multiplex PCR; TCRdb has only the in-frame clones, and not every one. The table records roughly 100,000 clones, over 75% of them present only once. Sequencing was performed on PBMCs. The receptors here all came from a man aged 25-45 years in good health and CMV-seropositive.

The chain couples TRBV6-5 to TRBJ1-3, with a tentative D call TRBD1 (5 bases). Trimming removed 7 bases from V and 0 bases from J, with 13 bases in between. There are 15 residues in the CDR3. Germline V gene sequence: CDR1 MNHEY, CDR2 SVGAGI. DNA of the CDR3: TGTGCCAGCAAGCGGGGGGTGAGCTCTGGAAACACCATATATTTT. Protein sequence: CASKRGVSSGNTIYF.

The chain links TRBV11-2 to TRBJ2-3; D call uncertain. CDR1 is SGHAT and CDR2 is FQNNGV in the germline V gene. CDR3 length: 12 amino acids. The V gene lost 5 bases and the J gene lost 9 bases, with 12 bases spanning the gap. The DNA of the CDR3 is TGTGCCAGCAGCCTCAGTCCCAGGACGCAGTATTTT. This codes for CASSLSPRTQYF.

The chain carries TRBV9 and TRBJ2-7; D unclear. The germline CDR1 and CDR2 sequences are SGDLS and YYNGEE. This CDR3 has 14 residues. V was pared by 3 bases and J by 0 bases, with 10 bases between. The CDR3 sequence: CASSGSTGSYEQYF. The CDR3 bases are TGTGCCAGCAGCGGATCCACGGGCTCCTACGAGCAGTACTTC.

The chain uses TRBV2 and TRBJ2-5, with TRBD2 identical over 7 bases. V shed 8 bases, J shed 0 bases, and the junction held 3 bases outside the gene matches. This CDR3 contains 13 residues. Per the germline V gene, CDR1 is SNHLY and CDR2 is FYNNEI. In DNA, the CDR3 is TGTGCCAGCGGGGGGGTTTACCAAGAGACCCAGTACTTC. Encoded protein: CASGGVYQETQYF.

This clone showed up just a few times. This sequence joins TRBV6-6 and TRBJ1-1; D gene uncertain. The V gene's germline CDR1 is MNHNY and CDR2 SVGAGI (reference sequence). V lost 7 bases and J 1 base, leaving 13 bases between the germline ends. This CDR3 is built from 14 residues. CDR3 in amino acids: CASMGGEGNTEAFF. CDR3 coding DNA: TGTGCCAGCATGGGAGGAGAAGGGAACACTGAAGCTTTCTTT.

About this clone itself: This CDR3 is also generated by other DNA sequences in the sample. The chain employs TRBV4-2 and TRBJ2-3, with 8 bases fitting TRBD2. CDR1 and CDR2 from the germline V gene are LGHNA and YNFKEQ. The V and J ends lost 3 bases and 5 bases, in that order; junction bases with no gene match: 7. The CDR3 has 15 residues. CDR3 amino acids: CASSHPGGAGDTQYF. The DNA for the CDR3 is TGTGCCAGCAGCCACCCCGGGGGGGCAGGAGATACGCAGTATTTT.

The genes are TRBV7-9 and TRBJ1-1; perhaps TRBD1 as D (5 bases). Deletions cut 3 bases from V and 5 bases from J, with 13 bases between. The length of the CDR3 is 14 residues. The germline V gene encodes CDR1 SEHNR and CDR2 FQNEAQ (reference sequence). The CDR3, as DNA: TGTGCCAGCAGCTTCGGGGGGAGTGGGACTGAAGCTTTCTTT. This encodes CASSFGGSGTEAFF. Full variable domain (outside the CDR3, taken from reference TRBV7-9 and TRBJ1-1): DTGVSQNPRHKITKRGQNVTFRCDPISEHNRLYWYRQTLGQGPEFLTYFQNEAQLEKSRLLSDRFSAERPKGSFSTLEIQRTEQGDSAMYLCASSFGGSGTEAFFGQGTRLTVV.

CDR3 bases: TGTGCCAGTAGTATAGACGCGGGGTACTATGGCTACACCTTC. It specifies CASSIDAGYYGYTF. The chain has TRBV19 and TRBJ1-2; D remains ambiguous. Germline V CDR1 and CDR2: LNHDA, SQIVND (reference sequence). The CDR3 is 14 residues long. Trimming stripped 0 bases from V and 3 bases from J, with 8 bases between.

The chain is built from TRBV7-9 and TRBJ2-2; no definite D call. V was pared by 2 bases and J by 2 bases, with 3 bases between. Germline CDR1 and CDR2: SEHNR and FQNEAQ (reference sequence). The CDR3 runs to 13 residues. The CDR3 spells CASSLPNTGELFF. For the CDR3, the DNA is TGTGCCAGCAGCTTACCTAACACCGGGGAGCTGTTTTTT.

The chain employs TRBV2 and TRBJ1-5; 7 positions agree with TRBD1. The CDR3 runs to 16 residues. Germline values: CDR1 SNHLY, CDR2 FYNNEI. The V segment lost 4 bases and the J segment 2 bases; nucleotides outside the gene matches: 8. CDR3 sequence (DNA): TGTGCCAGCAGTGCGGATGGAGGGGGCCGCAATCAGCCCCAGCATTTT. This codes for CASSADGGGRNQPQHF.

The chain recombines TRBV10-2 with TRBJ1-5; D gene ambiguous. The V and J ends lost 7 bases and 0 bases respectively, with 13 bases between them. This CDR3 contains 15 residues. Germline V gene data show CDR1 as WSHSY and CDR2 as SAAADI. The DNA of the CDR3 is TGCGCCAGCACCGAATCGGTTTATAGCAATCAGCCCCAGCATTTT. Protein product: CASTESVYSNQPQHF.